Shown below are 12 T cell receptor beta chains from a single sample sequenced in a study of CD8 T cells in Susac syndrome. cDNA came from approximately 0.5 to 1 ug RNA primed by random hexamers. Each CDR3 protein is one row after TCRdb ran MiXCR on the immunoSEQ multiplex PCR reads. This table holds 90,000 to 150,000 distinct CDR3 sequences, about 93% found once. The sample comprised CD4+ T cells from PBMCs. The receptors were gathered from a human donor in good health.

The chain combines TRBV27 with TRBJ1-2; the match to TRBD1 covers 7 bases. Per germline, CDR1 MNHEY and CDR2 SMNVEV (reference sequence). Unmatched junction bases numbered 5, after V lost 6 bases and J lost 1 base. There are 14 residues in the CDR3. The CDR3 sequence: CASRPTGINYGYTF. The CDR3, as DNA: TGTGCCAGCAGACCGACAGGGATTAACTATGGCTACACCTTC.

V is TRBV29-1 and J is TRBJ1-1; 8 positions agree with TRBD1. The CDR3 covers 14 residues. CDR1 is SQVTM and CDR2 is ANQGSEA in the germline V gene. The V and J ends lost 0 bases and 11 bases, in that order; junction bases with no gene match: 11. The CDR3 DNA sequence: TGCAGCGTTGAAGAAACAGGGGGACTCTTCGGGGCTTTCTTT. Residues: CSVEETGGLFGAFF.

This clonotype has only one observation. The chain employs TRBV3-1 and TRBJ1-2; no reliable D call. V lost 5 bases to trimming and J lost 2 bases, with 9 bases between them. Germline-derived CDR1 and CDR2 are LGHDT and YNNKEL (reference sequence). This CDR3 has 13 amino acids. DNA of the CDR3: TGTGCCAGCAGCAACCGGACGAACTATGGCTACACCTTC. It yields the protein CASSNRTNYGYTF.

The chain recombines TRBV3-1 with TRBJ1-6, with no clear D. V shed 6 bases and J shed 11 bases, with 5 bases lying between them. The CDR3 contains 10 residues. Germline V lookup: CDR1 LGHDT, CDR2 YNNKEL (reference sequence). The CDR3 spells CASSRAPLHF. CDR3 nucleotide sequence: TGTGCCAGCAGTCGGGCACCCCTCCACTTT.

The chain joins TRBV7-9 to TRBJ1-1, with 9 bases lining up with TRBD1. V shed 5 bases and J 1 base; nucleotides not matched to a gene: 8. This CDR3 has 16 amino acids. CDR1 and CDR2 from the germline V gene are SEHNR and FQNEAQ (reference sequence). In DNA form, the CDR3 reads TGTGCCAGCAGCCCTCCGGGGACAGGGCCGAACACTGAAGCTTTCTTT. This sequence encodes CASSPPGTGPNTEAFF.

V gene TRBV14 combines with J gene TRBJ1-1; the match to TRBD1 covers 9 bases. The J segment lost 7 bases and the V segment lost 0 bases, leaving 9 bases of the junction unmatched. Germline V gene sequence: CDR1 SGHDN, CDR2 FVKESK. CDR3 length: 16 amino acids. CDR3 sequence reads: CASSQEAGTGYYEAFF. As DNA, the CDR3 is TGTGCCAGCAGCCAAGAGGCCGGGACAGGGTACTATGAAGCTTTCTTT.

Only one count was recorded for this clonotype. CDR3 DNA sequence: TGCAGTGCTGACGCTAAGGACAGGGGGCGAAATCAGCCCCAGCATTTT. Its protein is CSADAKDRGRNQPQHF. V and J are TRBV20-1 and TRBJ1-5, with 11 nucleotides matching TRBD1. Germline values: CDR1 DFQATT, CDR2 SNEGSKA (reference sequence). Trimming at V came to 5 bases and at J to 4 bases, leaving 10 bases not matched to a gene. The CDR3 covers 16 residues.

The chain combines TRBV6-2 or TRBV6-3 with TRBJ1-2, with D tentatively TRBD1 (5 bases). Germline CDR1 reads MNHEY; CDR2 reads SVGEGT. V dropped 5 bases and J dropped 8 bases, with 18 bases sitting between them. This CDR3 has 14 amino acids. The CDR3, as DNA: TGTGCCAGCAGTGTACAGGTTGGAATTTCGGGCTACACCTTC. Translating it yields CASSVQVGISGYTF.

In nucleotides, the CDR3 is TGCGCCAGCAGCTTTCCGACTAGCGGGGGGAGCGTCAATGAGCAGTTCTTC. Protein product: CASSFPTSGGSVNEQFF. The chain recombines TRBV5-1 with TRBJ2-1, with TRBD2 matching over 13 bases. This CDR3 has 17 residues. V shed 2 bases, J shed 6 bases, and the junction held 8 bases outside the gene matches. Germline V gives CDR1 SGHRS, CDR2 YFSETQ.

The V call is TRBV18, the J call TRBJ2-6, with a possible D match to TRBD2 (6 bases). This CDR3 contains 16 residues. From germline, CDR1 is KGHSH and CDR2 LQKENI. V was pared by 4 bases and J by 2 bases, with 12 bases between. CDR3 loop: CASSQGTSTGANVLTF. For the CDR3, the DNA is TGTGCCAGCTCACAGGGGACTTCCACTGGGGCCAACGTCCTGACTTTC.

The J gene is TRBJ2-1, the V gene TRBV4-3, with no clear D. The CDR3 is 15 amino acids. V lost 2 bases, J lost 0 bases, and 8 bases lay in between. Germline V gives CDR1 LGHNA, CDR2 YSLEER. The DNA of the CDR3 is TGCGCCAGCAGCCAACAGACCAGCTCCTACAATGAGCAGTTCTTC. This sequence encodes CASSQQTSSYNEQFF.

J is TRBJ2-5 and V is TRBV18, with a possible D match to TRBD2 (5 bases). Trimming shortened V by 3 bases and J by 2 bases, and 13 bases separated the two germline ends. The CDR3 length is 15 residues. Germline V gene lookup returns CDR1 KGHSH and CDR2 LQKENI. DNA for the CDR3: TGTGCCAGCTCACCCGGACTCCGAGAACAAGAGACCCAGTACTTC. The encoded protein is CASSPGLREQETQYF.